What follows is one TCR beta chain and its context. This record comes from a study of cytomegalovirus exposure and HLA in healthy donors. 13 Jbeta primers and 60 Vbeta primers were used for the PCR. Produced via immunoSEQ multiplex PCR; TCRdb's table is partial and in-frame only. The sample yields 160,000 or so clones, about three quarters seen once. The length of the CDR3 is 19 residues. V was shortened by 3 bases and J by 1 base, with 19 bases between the two germline ends. The germline gives CDR1 MNHEY, CDR2 SMNVEV (reference sequence). This chain links TRBV27 with TRBJ2-6; possibly TRBD1 for D (5 bases). What was sequenced was PBMCs. The origin of this receptor is a man in his late teens or twenties in good health and CMV-seropositive. In DNA, the CDR3 is TGTGCCAGCAGTTTTCGGACCCCTGGGGCTACGTCTGGGGCCAACGTCCTGACTTTC. This codes for CASSFRTPGATSGANVLTF.